This T cell receptor (beta chain) derives from a study of technical replicates of blood from a handful of donors. This CDR3 has 16 amino acids. Germline-derived CDR1 and CDR2 are MGHRA and YSYEKL. V shed 0 bases and J shed 4 bases, with 13 bases lying between them. Repertoires were generated with immunoSEQ multiplex PCR, while TCRdb's copy carries only in-frame clones and drops some. The data show about 82,000 clones, with roughly 90% seen just once and about 0.39% held by the top ten. The chain links TRBV4-1 to TRBJ1-5, with D hard to call. The specimen sequenced was T cells isolated from PBMCs. The clonotype comes from a human donor in good health. The CDR3 DNA is TGCGCCAGCAGCCAAGAGAAATCGGGCGGGAATCAGCCCCAGCATTTT. Its translation: CASSQEKSGGNQPQHF.